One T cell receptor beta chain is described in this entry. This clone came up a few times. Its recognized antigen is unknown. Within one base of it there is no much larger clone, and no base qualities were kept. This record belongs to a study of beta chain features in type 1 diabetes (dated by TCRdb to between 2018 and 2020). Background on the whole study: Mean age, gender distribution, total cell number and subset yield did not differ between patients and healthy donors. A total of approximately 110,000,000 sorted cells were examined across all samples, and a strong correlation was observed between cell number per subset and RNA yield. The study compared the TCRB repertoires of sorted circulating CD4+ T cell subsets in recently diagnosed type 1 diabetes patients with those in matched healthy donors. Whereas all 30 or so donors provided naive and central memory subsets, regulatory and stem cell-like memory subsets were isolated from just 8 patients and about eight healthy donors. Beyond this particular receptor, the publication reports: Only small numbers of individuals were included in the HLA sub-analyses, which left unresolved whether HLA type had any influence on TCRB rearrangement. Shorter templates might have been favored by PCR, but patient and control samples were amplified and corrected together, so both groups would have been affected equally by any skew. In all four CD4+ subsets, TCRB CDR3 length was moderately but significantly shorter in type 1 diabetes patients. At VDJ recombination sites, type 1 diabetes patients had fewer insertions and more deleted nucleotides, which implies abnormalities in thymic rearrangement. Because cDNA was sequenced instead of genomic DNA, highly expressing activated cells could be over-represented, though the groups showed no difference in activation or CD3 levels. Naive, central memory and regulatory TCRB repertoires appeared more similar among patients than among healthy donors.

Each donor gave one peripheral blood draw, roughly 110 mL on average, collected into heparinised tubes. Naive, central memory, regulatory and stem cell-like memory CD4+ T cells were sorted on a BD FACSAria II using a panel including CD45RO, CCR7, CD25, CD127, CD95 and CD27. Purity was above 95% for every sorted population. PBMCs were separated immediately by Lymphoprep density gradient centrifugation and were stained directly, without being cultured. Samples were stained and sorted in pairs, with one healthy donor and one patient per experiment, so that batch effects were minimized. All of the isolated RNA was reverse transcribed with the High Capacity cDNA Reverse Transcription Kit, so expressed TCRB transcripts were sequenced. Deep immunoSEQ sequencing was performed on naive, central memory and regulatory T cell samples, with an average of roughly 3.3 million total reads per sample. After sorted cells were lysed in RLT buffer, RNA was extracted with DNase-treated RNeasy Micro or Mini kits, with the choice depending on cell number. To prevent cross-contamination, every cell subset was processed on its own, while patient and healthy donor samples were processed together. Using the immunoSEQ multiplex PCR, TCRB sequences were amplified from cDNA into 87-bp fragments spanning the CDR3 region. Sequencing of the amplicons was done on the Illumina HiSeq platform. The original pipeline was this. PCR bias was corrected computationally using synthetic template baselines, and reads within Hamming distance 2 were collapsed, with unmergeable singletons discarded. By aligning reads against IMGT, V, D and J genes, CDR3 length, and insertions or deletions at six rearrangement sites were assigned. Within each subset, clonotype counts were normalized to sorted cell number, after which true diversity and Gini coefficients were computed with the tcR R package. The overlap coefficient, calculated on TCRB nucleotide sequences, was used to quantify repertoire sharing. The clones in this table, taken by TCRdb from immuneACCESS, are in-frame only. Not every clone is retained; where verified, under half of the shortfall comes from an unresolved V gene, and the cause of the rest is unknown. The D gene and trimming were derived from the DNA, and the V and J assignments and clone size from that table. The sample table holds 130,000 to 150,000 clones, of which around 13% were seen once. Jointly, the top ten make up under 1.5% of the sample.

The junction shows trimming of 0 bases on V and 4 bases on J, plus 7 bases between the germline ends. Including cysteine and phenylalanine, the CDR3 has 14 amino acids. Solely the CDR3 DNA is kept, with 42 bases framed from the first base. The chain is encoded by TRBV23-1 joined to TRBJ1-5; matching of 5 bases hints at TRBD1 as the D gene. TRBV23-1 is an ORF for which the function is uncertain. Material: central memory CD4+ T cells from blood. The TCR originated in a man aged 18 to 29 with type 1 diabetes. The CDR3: CASSQSTGNQPQHF. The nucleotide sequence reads TGCGCCAGCAGTCAATCCACAGGAAATCAGCCCCAGCATTTT.